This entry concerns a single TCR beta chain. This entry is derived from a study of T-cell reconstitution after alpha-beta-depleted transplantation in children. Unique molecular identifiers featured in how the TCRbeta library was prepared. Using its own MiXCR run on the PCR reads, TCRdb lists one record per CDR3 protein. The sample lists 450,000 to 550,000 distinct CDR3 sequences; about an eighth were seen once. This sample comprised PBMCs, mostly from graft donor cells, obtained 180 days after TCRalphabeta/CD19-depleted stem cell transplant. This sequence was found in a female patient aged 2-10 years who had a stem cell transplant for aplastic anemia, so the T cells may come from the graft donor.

Written as DNA, the CDR3 is TGCGCCAGCAGCGTGATGCCGAACAGGGGGCTCGGGGACACTGAAGCTTTCTTT. Translation gives CASSVMPNRGLGDTEAFF. The V gene is TRBV5-1, the J gene TRBJ1-1; 9 nucleotides match TRBD1. Germline lookup yields CDR1 SGHRS and CDR2 YFSETQ. This CDR3 has 18 residues. V shed 4 bases, J shed 3 bases, and the junction held 16 bases outside the gene matches.